This entry is about one T cell receptor beta chain. This sample is drawn from a study of T cell repertoires in ileal Crohn's disease. Approximately 500 nanograms of biopsy DNA per sample underwent TCRB immunosequencing. Sequencing used immunoSEQ multiplex PCR; TCRdb keeps in-frame clones, though not all of them. The sample has about 62,000 clones, about 89% seen once. The V gene end was trimmed by 0 bases and the J gene end by 7 bases; junction bases not matched to a gene: 5. The CDR3 length is 15 residues. Germline V gene sequence: CDR1 LNHDA, CDR2 SQIVND (reference sequence). Time point denoted: neoterminal ileum biopsy at postoperative endoscopy, about 6 months after surgery. Included were adult ileal or ileocolonic Crohn's patients indicated for ileocolonic resection.

The chain links TRBV19 to TRBJ1-4; 7 bases are shared with TRBD1. The TCR comes from an adult with Crohn's disease. Input material: ileal tissue. The DNA of the CDR3 is TGTGCCAGTAGTATAGAGACAGGGATTTCTGAAAAACTGTTTTTT. This encodes CASSIETGISEKLFF.